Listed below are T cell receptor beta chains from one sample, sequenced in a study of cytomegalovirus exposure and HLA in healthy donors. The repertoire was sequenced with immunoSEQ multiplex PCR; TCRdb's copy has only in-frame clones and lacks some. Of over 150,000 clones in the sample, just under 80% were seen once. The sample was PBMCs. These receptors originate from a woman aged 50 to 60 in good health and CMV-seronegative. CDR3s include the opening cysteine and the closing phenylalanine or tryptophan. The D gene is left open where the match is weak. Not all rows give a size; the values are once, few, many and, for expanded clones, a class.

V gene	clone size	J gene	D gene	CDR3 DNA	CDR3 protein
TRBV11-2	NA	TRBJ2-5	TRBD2	TGTGCCAGCAGCGGGTTGGCGGGGGGCCGGGAGACCCAGTACTTC	CASSGLAGGRETQYF
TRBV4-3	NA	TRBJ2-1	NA	TGCGCCAGCAGCCAAGACTACCGGGATGAGCAGTTCTTC	CASSQDYRDEQFF
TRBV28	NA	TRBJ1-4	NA	TGTGCCGTCCAGGGCTTCGAAAAACTGTTTTTT	CAVQGFEKLFF
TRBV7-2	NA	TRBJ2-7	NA	TGTGCCAGCAGCCAGAGCGAAGCCTACGAGCAGTACTTC	CASSQSEAYEQYF
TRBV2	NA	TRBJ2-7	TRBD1	TGTGCCTCCGGGACAGGGAGCCCATTTACCAAAAAGCAGTACTTC	CASGTGSPFTKKQYF
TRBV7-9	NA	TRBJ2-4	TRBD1	TGTGCCAGCAGCTTAGCGACAGGGGGGACCAAAAACATTCAGTACTTC	CASSLATGGTKNIQYF
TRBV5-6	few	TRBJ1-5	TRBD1	TGTGCCAGCAGCCGGGGACAGCGCTATTATAGCAATCAGCCCCAGCATTTT	CASSRGQRYYSNQPQHF
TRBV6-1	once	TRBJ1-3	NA	TGTGCCAGCAGTGAAGCGGTAGCTAGCTCTGGAAACACCATATATTTT	CASSEAVASSGNTIYF
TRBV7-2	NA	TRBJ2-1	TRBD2	TGTGCCAGCAGCAAGTGGGCCCCGATGACTAGCGGGAGAAACAATGAGCAGTTCTTC	CASSKWAPMTSGRNNEQFF
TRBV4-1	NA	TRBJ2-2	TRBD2	TGCGCCAGCAGCCAAGTACACGGGAGGGGACGAACCGGGGAGCTGTTTTTT	CASSQVHGRGRTGELFF
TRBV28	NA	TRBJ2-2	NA	TGTGCCAGCAGTTTGGACATTTCGAACACCGGGGAGCTGTTTTTT	CASSLDISNTGELFF
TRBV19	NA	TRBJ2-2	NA	TGTGCCAGTAGTATAGGGGGCCTCCGGGAGCTGTTTTTT	CASSIGGLRELFF
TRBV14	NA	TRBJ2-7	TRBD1	TGTGCCAGCAGCCAAGATGTGGGACAGATCTCCTACGAGCAGTACTTC	CASSQDVGQISYEQYF
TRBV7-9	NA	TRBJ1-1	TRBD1	TGTGCCAGCAGCTTACGGCAGGGGGACACTGAAGCTTTCTTT	CASSLRQGDTEAFF
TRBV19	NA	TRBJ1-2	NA	TGTGCCAGTAGCCCTACGGGGGTTGAGTATGGCTACACCTTC	CASSPTGVEYGYTF
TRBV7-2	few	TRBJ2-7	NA	TGTGCCAGCAGCTTACCGTCGGCAGGCAACTACGAGCAGTACTTC	CASSLPSAGNYEQYF
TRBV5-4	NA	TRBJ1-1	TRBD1	TGTGCCAGCAGCACAACAGGGGGCTTGTCTGAAGCTTTCTTT	CASSTTGGLSEAFF
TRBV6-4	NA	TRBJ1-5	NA	TGTGCCAGCAGTAGTTTTGAGGACAGTGGGAATCAGCCCCAGCATTTT	CASSSFEDSGNQPQHF
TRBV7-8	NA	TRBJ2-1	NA	TGTGCCAGCAGCTTAGACAGGGGGGGCCCCTACAATGAGCAGTTCTTC	CASSLDRGGPYNEQFF
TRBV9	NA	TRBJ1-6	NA	TGTGCCAGCAGCGTGACAGAAGCCCCCATCCAGTCACCCCTCCACTTT	CASSVTEAPIQSPLHF
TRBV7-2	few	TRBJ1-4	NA	TGTGCCAGCGGCGGGGGGGCGCCTGAAAAACTGTTTTTT	CASGGGAPEKLFF
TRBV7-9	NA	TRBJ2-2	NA	TGTGCCAGCAGCTTACAGGCAACCGGGGAGCTGTTTTTT	CASSLQATGELFF
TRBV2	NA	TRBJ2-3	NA	TGTGCCAGCAGCCCCACGGGGTCCACAGATACGCAGTATTTT	CASSPTGSTDTQYF
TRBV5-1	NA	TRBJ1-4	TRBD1	TGCGCCAGCAGCCTAGCCGGGACAGCGAATGAAAAACTGTTTTTT	CASSLAGTANEKLFF
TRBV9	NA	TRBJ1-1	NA	TGTGCCAGCAGCGTACGTCCGGTGAACACTGAAGCTTTCTTT	CASSVRPVNTEAFF
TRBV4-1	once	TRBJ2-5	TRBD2	TGCGCCAGCAGCCAACCCCTAGCGACTAGCGGAGGGGAGACCCAGTACTTC	CASSQPLATSGGETQYF
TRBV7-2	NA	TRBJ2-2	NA	TGTGCCAGCAGCTTTTCCTTGGGGGGGCACACCGGGGAGCTGTTTTTT	CASSFSLGGHTGELFF
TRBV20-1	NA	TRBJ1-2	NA	TGCAGTGCGACACCAGGGCAGGGCTACACCTTC	CSATPGQGYTF
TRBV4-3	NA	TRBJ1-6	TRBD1	TGCGCCAGCAGCCAAGGGTTAGCTGACAGGGGCAACTCCTATAATTCACCCCTCCACTTT	CASSQGLADRGNSYNSPLHF
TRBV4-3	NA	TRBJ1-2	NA	TGCGCCAGCAGCCATTCTATCGGACAACCTAACTATGGCTACACCTTC	CASSHSIGQPNYGYTF
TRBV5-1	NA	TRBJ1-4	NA	TGCGCCAGCAGCTTGGGGCGAGGAACCAATGAAAAACTGTTTTTT	CASSLGRGTNEKLFF
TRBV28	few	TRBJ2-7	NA	TGTGCCAGCAGCCACGAACAAGATTCCCTTTACTACGAGCAGTACTTC	CASSHEQDSLYYEQYF